Reported below is one TCR beta chain. Between the trimmed V and J ends, which lost 0 bases and 2 bases, there was a span of 11 bases. The CDR3 contains 15 residues. Germline lookup yields CDR1 MNHEY and CDR2 SVGAGI. Sequencing was performed with immunoSEQ multiplex PCR; in TCRdb, only in-frame clones are kept and a portion is missing. The sample has 60,000 or so clones; more than 75% are singletons. The data derive from a study of technical replicates of blood from several donors. Sample: PBMCs. The TCR originated in a human donor in good health. Some clones in this sample may be carry-over from other donors' samples. The chain employs TRBV6-5 and TRBJ2-7, with a weak D call TRBD2 (5 bases). CDR3 sequence (DNA): TGTGCCAGCAGTTACTCCCGGACTGGTACCTACGAGCAGTACTTC. It is translated as CASSYSRTGTYEQYF.